What follows describes a single TCR beta chain. Treatment meaning: randomized to nivolumab then ipilimumab (arm A) or the reverse (arm B). None of the patients previously received DNA-damaging chemotherapy. The CDR3 has 14 residues. V was clipped by 2 bases and J by 3 bases, with 11 bases between them. Germline lookup yields CDR1 MNHEY and CDR2 SVGAGI. Sequencing used immunoSEQ multiplex PCR; TCRdb keeps in-frame clones, though not all of them. The data show under 40,000 clones, 86% seen once. This specimen belongs to a study of sequential checkpoint blockade in melanoma. The chain employs TRBV6-5 and TRBJ2-7, with a weak D call TRBD1 (6 bases). This clonotype was obtained from a human donor with melanoma. The material was CD8+ T cells sorted from blood (inferred from file names), obtained from a patient given nivolumab and ipilimumab in sequence. CDR3 DNA: TGTGCCAGCAGTTACAAGGGACACATCTACGAGCAGTACTTC. This translates into CASSYKGHIYEQYF.